One sample yielded the 26 T cell receptor beta chains listed below, sequenced in a study of cytomegalovirus exposure and HLA in healthy donors. With 60 Vbeta and 13 Jbeta primers, the PCR was carried out. Clones were read by immunoSEQ multiplex PCR, and TCRdb kept only the in-frame ones, dropping some. The sample comprises roughly 110,000 clones, around 77% of which are singletons, and roughly 2.3% rests with the top ten. The sample comprised PBMCs. All receptors derive from a man aged 18 to 30 in good health and CMV-seronegative.

In this sample, this clone is medium-sized. The V and J genes are TRBV4-2 and TRBJ2-2; a weak D match, TRBD1 (5 bases). CDR1 LGHNA and CDR2 YNFKEQ come from the germline V gene. V was cut by 0 bases and J by 1 base, with 6 bases left in between. This CDR3 region has 15 residues. CDR3 coding DNA: TGTGCCAGCAGCCAAGAGCAGGGGAACACCGGGGAGCTGTTTTTT. Translation gives CASSQEQGNTGELFF.

In nucleotides, the CDR3 is TGTGCCAGCAGCCATACCCTTCTTACACAGACTGGAAACACCATATATTTT. Protein product: CASSHTLLTQTGNTIYF. The rearrangement joins TRBV5-8 to TRBJ1-3; D unresolved. Germline CDR1 SGHTS, CDR2 YDEGEE. This CDR3 comprises 17 residues. V shed 4 bases and J shed 2 bases, with 19 bases lying between them.

The rearrangement uses TRBV6-6 and TRBJ1-5, with TRBD1 matching 8 bases. This CDR3 contains 13 residues. J was trimmed by 6 bases and V by 8 bases; bases with no gene match: 6. The germline V gene encodes CDR1 MNHNY and CDR2 SVGAGI (reference sequence). CDR3 protein: CASVTGGGQPQHF. CDR3 in DNA: TGTGCCAGCGTCACAGGGGGAGGTCAGCCCCAGCATTTT.

This clone showed up just once. At one boundary the junction diverges from the germline segment, which might be a read error. The chain uses TRBV2 and TRBJ2-5; 8 nucleotides match TRBD1. Germline lookup yields CDR1 SNHLY and CDR2 FYNNEI. This CDR3 comprises 14 residues. Written as DNA, the CDR3 is TGTGCCAGCAGAGAAGGTTCAGGGGGCCAGACCCAGTACTTC. Protein product: CASREGSGGQTQYF.

The rearrangement uses TRBV2 and TRBJ2-5; 10 bases are shared with TRBD1. The CDR3 totals 14 residues. Germline trimming cut 10 bases from V and 5 bases from J; bases unmatched to any gene: 10. The V gene's germline CDR1 is SNHLY and CDR2 FYNNEI. In DNA form, the CDR3 reads TGTGCCACCTACCGGGACAGGGGTACGGAGACCCAGTACTTC. Its protein is CATYRDRGTETQYF.

This clone was observed a handful of times. The CDR3 reads CASSLGTRGSPLHF. The CDR3 region has the DNA TGCGCCAGCAGCTTAGGGACTCGCGGTTCACCCCTCCACTTT. The chain couples TRBV5-1 to TRBJ1-6; D possibly corresponds to TRBD1 (5 bases). CDR3 length: 14 residues. Trimming took 2 bases from V and 9 from J, leaving 12 bases between them. CDR1 is SGHRS, CDR2 YFSETQ, per germline.

This clone has only one observation. J is TRBJ1-2 and V is TRBV25-1; 9 nucleotides line up with TRBD1. The CDR3 has 14 amino acids. V lost 6 bases, J lost 4 bases, and 6 bases stayed unmatched. Germline V gene sequence: CDR1 MGHDK, CDR2 SYGVNS. For the CDR3, the DNA is TGTGCCAGCAGAGGGACAGGGCGTCTCTATGGCTACACCTTC. Protein: CASRGTGRLYGYTF.

The chain is built from TRBV7-9 and TRBJ1-2, with D tentatively TRBD1 (5 bases). CDR1 is SEHNR and CDR2 is FQNEAQ in the germline V gene (reference sequence). CDR3 length: 14 residues. V lost 1 base, J lost 2 bases, and 8 bases lay in between. The CDR3 here is CASSLETANYGYTF. The CDR3, as DNA: TGTGCCAGCAGCTTAGAGACAGCGAACTATGGCTACACCTTC. Combining the CDR3 with reference TRBV7-9 and TRBJ1-2 gives the whole variable domain DTGVSQNPRHKITKRGQNVTFRCDPISEHNRLYWYRQTLGQGPEFLTYFQNEAQLEKSRLLSDRFSAERPKGSFSTLEIQRTEQGDSAMYLCASSLETANYGYTFGSGTRLTVV.

This chain joins TRBV6-5 and TRBJ2-5, with D maybe TRBD2 (6 bases). CDR3 size: 14 residues. V gave up 11 bases and J gave up 5 bases, with 21 bases separating them. Germline V gene data show CDR1 as MNHEY and CDR2 as SVGAGI. The CDR3 region is CACSGGGNRETQYF. As DNA, the CDR3 is TGTGCCTGTTCAGGTGGGGGGAACCGGGAGACCCAGTACTTC.

A single count supports this clone. The chain joins TRBV5-1 to TRBJ2-2; D remains unclear. Germline CDR1 reads SGHRS; CDR2 reads YFSETQ. V was cut by 5 bases and J by 1 base, with 9 bases left in between. This CDR3 region has 14 residues. CDR3 DNA: TGCGCCAGCAGGTGGAGAAAGAACACCGGGGAGCTGTTTTTT. It is translated as CASRWRKNTGELFF.

The chain recombines TRBV15 with TRBJ2-5; 8 bases are a match to TRBD1. The better agreement between TRBJ2-7 and the DNA end casts doubt on the J call. Germline CDR1 is LNHNV and CDR2 is YYDKDF (reference sequence). This CDR3 spans 15 amino acids. CDR3: CATSREPDRGDEQYF. The DNA for the CDR3 is TGTGCCACCAGCAGGGAACCTGACAGGGGAGACGAGCAGTACTTC.

This clone was seen a handful of times. V and J are TRBV6-6 and TRBJ2-1; TRBD1 is a possible D gene (5 bases). CDR1 MNHNY and CDR2 SVGAGI come from the germline V gene (reference sequence). The CDR3 has 15 residues. With 2 bases removed from V and 9 bases from J, the gap between germline ends came to 17 bases. CDR3 region: CASSYMAGLSGEQFF. The CDR3 nucleotides read TGTGCCAGCAGTTACATGGCAGGGCTCTCTGGTGAGCAGTTCTTC.

V and J are TRBV4-1 and TRBJ1-5; 8 bases fit TRBD1. Trimming cost V 8 bases and J 7 bases; bases outside gene matches: 13. The CDR3 has 15 residues. Germline-derived CDR1 and CDR2 are MGHRA and YSYEKL. The CDR3 reads CASGPTGAAIQPQHF. The CDR3 bases are TGCGCCAGCGGACCGACAGGGGCCGCCATCCAGCCCCAGCATTTT.

This chain joins TRBV29-1 and TRBJ2-2, with D uncertain. Germline lookup yields CDR1 SQVTM and CDR2 ANQGSEA. The CDR3 consists of 11 residues. The ends were cut back, 4 bases at V and 4 bases at J, with 4 bases in the middle. CDR3 in DNA: TGCAGCGTTGCGGGCACCGGGGAGCTGTTTTTT. This translates into CSVAGTGELFF.

The chain recombines TRBV11-2 with TRBJ2-5; D may be TRBD2 (6 bases). CDR1 is SGHAT, CDR2 FQNNGV, per germline. The V gene lost 1 base and the J gene lost 7 bases, with 13 bases spanning the gap. The CDR3 consists of 14 residues. The CDR3 region is CASSLGAGLGTQYF. The CDR3 DNA follows: TGTGCCAGCAGCTTAGGTGCGGGGCTTGGGACCCAGTACTTC.

This clone has just a few counts. This chain uses TRBV7-9 with TRBJ1-2, with 9 bases matching TRBD1. CDR3 length equals 13 residues. Trimming took 4 bases from V and 6 from J; bases not matched to a gene: 3. CDR1 and CDR2 (germline): SEHNR, FQNEAQ (reference sequence). The DNA of the CDR3 is TGTGCCAGCAGCTATGGGACAGGGAATGGCTACACCTTC. Amino acid sequence: CASSYGTGNGYTF.

This rearrangement joins TRBV15 to TRBJ2-5; 7 bases agree with TRBD1. The CDR3 is made up of 12 amino acids. Germline CDR1 is LNHNV and CDR2 is YYDKDF (reference sequence). V was clipped by 6 bases and J by 5 bases; unmatched bases: 3. The CDR3 region has the DNA TGTGCCACCAGACAGGGGTCGGAGACCCAGTACTTC. Translated, it gives CATRQGSETQYF.

The rearrangement joins TRBV7-6 to TRBJ2-3; D remains unclear. Trimming took off 5 bases at V and 1 base at J, with 13 bases between the two ends. Germline CDR1 is SGHVS and CDR2 is FNYEAQ. The CDR3 contains 15 residues. The CDR3 loop is CASSPGPPGTDTQYF. The CDR3 region has the DNA TGTGCCAGCAGCCCGGGTCCTCCCGGCACAGATACGCAGTATTTT.

There are a few counts of this clone. V gene TRBV6-1 combines with J gene TRBJ1-1, with D possibly matching TRBD1 (6 bases). CDR3 length equals 14 residues. CDR1 and CDR2 (germline): MNHNS, SASEGT. Deletions cut 5 bases from V and 0 bases from J, with 10 bases between. CDR3 DNA: TGTGCCAGCAGTCGGACAGCCTTGAACACTGAAGCTTTCTTT. Translated: CASSRTALNTEAFF.

The chain uses TRBV9 and TRBJ2-3, with a tentative D call TRBD2 (6 bases). The length of the CDR3 is 13 residues. Germline loops: CDR1 SGDLS, CDR2 YYNGEE. Trimming removed 3 bases at V and 2 bases at J, with 7 bases between. The CDR3, as DNA: TGTGCCAGCAGCGGGGGGGACACAGATACGCAGTATTTT. Protein sequence: CASSGGDTDTQYF.

The CDR3 DNA is TGTGCCAGCAGCTTAGTTGTTGCGGGGGGTGGAACAGATACGCAGTATTTT. Translated: CASSLVVAGGGTDTQYF. V gene TRBV7-6 combines with J gene TRBJ2-3; 8 bases match TRBD2. The CDR3 extends over 17 amino acids. Germline lookup yields CDR1 SGHVS and CDR2 FNYEAQ. Trimming removed 1 base from V and 3 bases from J; junction bases left unmatched: 9.

The rearrangement uses TRBV5-4 and TRBJ1-2; D gene unclear. The CDR3 covers 14 residues. Germline V CDR1 and CDR2: SGHNT, YYREEE (reference sequence). Trimming stripped 4 bases from V and 2 bases from J, with 12 bases between. The CDR3: CASSLGLQNYGYTF. CDR3 sequence (DNA): TGTGCCAGCAGCCTTGGGTTACAGAACTATGGCTACACCTTC.

This CDR3 reads CASSPPGTESSYEQYF. CDR3 coding DNA: TGCGCCAGCAGCCCCCCGGGGACAGAGAGCTCCTACGAGCAGTACTTC. J is TRBJ2-7 and V is TRBV5-1, with 7 bases identical to TRBD1. The CDR3 covers 16 residues. In germline, CDR1 is SGHRS, CDR2 YFSETQ. Trimming removed 4 bases from V and 0 bases from J; junction bases left unmatched: 10.

The chain combines TRBV4-2 with TRBJ2-7, with 8 bases aligning to TRBD2. Unmatched junction bases numbered 8, after V lost 0 bases and J lost 1 base. Germline V gives CDR1 LGHNA, CDR2 YNFKEQ. The CDR3 loop spans 17 amino acids. CDR3: CASSQDRGSGASYEQYF. In nucleotides, the CDR3 is TGTGCCAGCAGCCAAGATCGGGGTAGCGGGGCTTCCTACGAGCAGTACTTC.

The genes are TRBV19 and TRBJ2-7; 7 bases agree with TRBD1. With V trimmed by 2 bases and J by 2 bases, 6 bases remained unmatched. Per germline, CDR1 LNHDA and CDR2 SQIVND (reference sequence). This CDR3 contains 15 residues. In nucleotides, the CDR3 is TGTGCCAGTAGTATAAGAGGGGGCATGCCCTACGAGCAGTACTTC. It translates to CASSIRGGMPYEQYF.

The rearrangement uses TRBV9 and TRBJ2-2; TRBD2 matches at 11 bases. Trimming cost V 3 bases and J 6 bases; bases outside gene matches: 4. This CDR3 is built from 15 residues. The germline gives CDR1 SGDLS, CDR2 YYNGEE. CDR3 bases: TGTGCCAGCAGCGCTGGACTAGCGGGTTCCGGGGAGCTGTTTTTT. This encodes CASSAGLAGSGELFF.